This T cell receptor (beta chain) emerged from a study of shared clonotypes between healthy human individuals. Whole-study results and caveats: Rarefaction demonstrated incomplete sorted-subset sequencing despite large depth.

CDR3 length: 13 residues. V lost 2 bases and J 2 bases, leaving 6 bases between the germline ends. CDR1 and CDR2 from the germline V gene are MNHEY and SVGAGI. Generated by immunoSEQ multiplex PCR, the TCRdb table keeps only in-frame clones and is missing some. The sample has approximately 400,000 clones, 96% seen once. With regard to this clone: Antigen specificity is unknown.

Sequenced: memory CD8+ T cells sorted from blood. The subset: CD45RO+ cells pooled with CCR7-negative TemRA cells. The clonotype originates from a man aged 25-45 years in good health. J is TRBJ1-2 and V is TRBV6-5; D is uncertain. The CDR3 loop reads CASSYDTNYGYTF. The CDR3 DNA sequence: TGTGCCAGCAGTTACGACACCAACTATGGCTACACCTTC.